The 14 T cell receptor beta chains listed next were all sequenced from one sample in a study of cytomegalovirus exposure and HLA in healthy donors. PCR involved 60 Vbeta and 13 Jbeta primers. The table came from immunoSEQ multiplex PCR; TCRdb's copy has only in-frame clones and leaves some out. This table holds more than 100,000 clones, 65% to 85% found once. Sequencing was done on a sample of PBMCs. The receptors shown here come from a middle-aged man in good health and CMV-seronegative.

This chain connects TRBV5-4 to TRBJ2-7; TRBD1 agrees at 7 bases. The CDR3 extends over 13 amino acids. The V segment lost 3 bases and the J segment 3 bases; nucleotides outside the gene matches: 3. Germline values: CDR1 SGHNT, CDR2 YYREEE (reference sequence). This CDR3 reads CASSSTGLYEQYF. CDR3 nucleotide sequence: TGTGCCAGCAGCTCGACAGGGCTCTACGAGCAGTACTTC.

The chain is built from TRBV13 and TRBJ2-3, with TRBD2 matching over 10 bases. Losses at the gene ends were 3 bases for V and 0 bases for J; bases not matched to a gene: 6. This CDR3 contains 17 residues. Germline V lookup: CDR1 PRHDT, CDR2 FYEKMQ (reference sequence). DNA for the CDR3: TGTGCCAGCAGCTTTAAGCGGGGGGGATTTAGCACAGATACGCAGTATTTT. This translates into CASSFKRGGFSTDTQYF.

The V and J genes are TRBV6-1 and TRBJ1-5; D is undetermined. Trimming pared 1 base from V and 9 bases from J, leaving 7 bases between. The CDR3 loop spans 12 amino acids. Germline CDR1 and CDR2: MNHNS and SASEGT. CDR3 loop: CASSEGETPQHF. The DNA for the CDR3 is TGTGCCAGCAGTGAAGGAGAAACGCCCCAGCATTTT.

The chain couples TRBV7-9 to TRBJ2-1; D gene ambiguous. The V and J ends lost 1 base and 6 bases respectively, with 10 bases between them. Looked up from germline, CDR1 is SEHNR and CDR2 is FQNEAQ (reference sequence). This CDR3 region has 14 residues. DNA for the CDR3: TGTGCCAGCAGCTTAGGTGGTAGCATCAATGAGCAGTTCTTC. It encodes CASSLGGSINEQFF.

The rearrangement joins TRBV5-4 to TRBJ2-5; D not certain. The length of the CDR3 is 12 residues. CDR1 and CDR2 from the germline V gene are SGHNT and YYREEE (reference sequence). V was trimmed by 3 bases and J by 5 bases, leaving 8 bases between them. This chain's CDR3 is CASSSSRETQYF. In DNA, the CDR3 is TGTGCCAGCAGCTCGTCGAGGGAGACCCAGTACTTC.

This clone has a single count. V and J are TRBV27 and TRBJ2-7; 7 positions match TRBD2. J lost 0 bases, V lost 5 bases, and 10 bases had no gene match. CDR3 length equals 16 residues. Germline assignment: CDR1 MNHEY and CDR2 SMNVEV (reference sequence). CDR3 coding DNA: TGTGCCAGCAGTCCCGTAGCGGGTAGGGCCTCCTACGAGCAGTACTTC. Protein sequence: CASSPVAGRASYEQYF.

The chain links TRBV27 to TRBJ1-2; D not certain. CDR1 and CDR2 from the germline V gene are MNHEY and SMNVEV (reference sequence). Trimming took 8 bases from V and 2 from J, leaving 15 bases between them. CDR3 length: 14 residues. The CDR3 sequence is CASRGWQYNYGYTF. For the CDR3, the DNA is TGTGCCAGCCGGGGTTGGCAGTACAACTATGGCTACACCTTC.

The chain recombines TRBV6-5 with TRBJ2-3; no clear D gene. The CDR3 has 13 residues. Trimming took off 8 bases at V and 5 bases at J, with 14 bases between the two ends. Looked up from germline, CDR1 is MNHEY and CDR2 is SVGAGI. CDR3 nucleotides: TGTGCCAGCTCATTACGGGTGGGAGATACGCAGTATTTT. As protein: CASSLRVGDTQYF.

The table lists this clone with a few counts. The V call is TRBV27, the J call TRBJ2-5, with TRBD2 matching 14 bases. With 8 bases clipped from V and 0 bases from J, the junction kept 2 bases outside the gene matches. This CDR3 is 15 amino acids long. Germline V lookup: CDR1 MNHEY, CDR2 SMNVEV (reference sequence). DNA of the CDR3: TGTGCCAGCCGACTAGCGGGAGGGAACCAAGAGACCCAGTACTTC. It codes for CASRLAGGNQETQYF.

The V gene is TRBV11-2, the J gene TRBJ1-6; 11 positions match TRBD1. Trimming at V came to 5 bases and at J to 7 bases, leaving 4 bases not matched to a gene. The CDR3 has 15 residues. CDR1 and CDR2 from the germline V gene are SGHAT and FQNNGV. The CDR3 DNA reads TGTGCCAGCAGCAGGACAGGGGGCGAGAATTCACCCCTCCACTTT. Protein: CASSRTGGENSPLHF.

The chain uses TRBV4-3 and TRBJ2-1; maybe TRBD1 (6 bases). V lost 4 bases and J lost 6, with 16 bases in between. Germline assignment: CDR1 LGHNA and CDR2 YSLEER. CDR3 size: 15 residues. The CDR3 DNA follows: TGCGCCAGCAGCCTAAGACAGGTCACTGGCAATGAGCAGTTCTTC. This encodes CASSLRQVTGNEQFF.

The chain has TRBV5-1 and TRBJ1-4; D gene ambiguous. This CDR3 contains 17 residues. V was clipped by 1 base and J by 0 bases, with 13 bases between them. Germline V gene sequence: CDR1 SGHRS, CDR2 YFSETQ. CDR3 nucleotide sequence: TGCGCCAGCAGCTTGCAGCCAACTACCACAACTAATGAAAAACTGTTTTTT. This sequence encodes CASSLQPTTTTNEKLFF.

The CDR3 nucleotides read TGCGCCAGCAGCTTGGCCTTTACAGACTATGGCTACACCTTC. This sequence encodes CASSLAFTDYGYTF. V usage is TRBV5-1 and J usage is TRBJ1-2, with D unresolved. Germline values: CDR1 SGHRS, CDR2 YFSETQ. V was trimmed by 0 bases and J by 3 bases, leaving 9 bases between them. The CDR3 has 14 residues.

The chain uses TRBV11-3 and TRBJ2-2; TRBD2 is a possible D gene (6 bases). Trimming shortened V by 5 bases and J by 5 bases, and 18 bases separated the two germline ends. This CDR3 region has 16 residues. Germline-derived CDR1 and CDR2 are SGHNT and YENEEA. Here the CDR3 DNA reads TGTGCCAGCAGCCCCGGGGGACTCACTATGACCGGGGAGCTGTTTTTT. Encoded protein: CASSPGGLTMTGELFF. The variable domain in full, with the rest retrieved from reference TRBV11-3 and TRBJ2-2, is EAGVVQSPRYKIIEKKQPVAFWCNPISGHNTLYWYLQNLGQGPELLIRYENEEAVDDSQLPKDRFSAERLKGVDSTLKIQPAELGDSAVYLCASSPGGLTMTGELFFGEGSRLTVL.